These 29 T cell receptor beta chains were sequenced from one sample in a study of blood T cell repertoires in COVID-19. The protocol was immunoSEQ multiplex PCR, while the TCRdb copy is restricted to in-frame clones and leaves out a portion. The table has around 250,000 clones, 88% seen once. The sequenced sample was peripheral blood. The receptors come from a woman in her 70s with COVID-19, enrolled during active disease.

The rearrangement uses TRBV5-1 and TRBJ2-6, with D possibly being TRBD2 (5 bases). The CDR3 runs to 14 residues. Germline CDR1 SGHRS, CDR2 YFSETQ. V lost 4 bases, J lost 4 bases, and 9 bases lay in between. CDR3 protein: CASSDEGGANVLTF. The CDR3 nucleotides read TGCGCCAGCAGCGATGAGGGCGGGGCCAACGTCCTGACTTTC.

The V call is TRBV30, the J call TRBJ2-5; perhaps TRBD1 as D (6 bases). The CDR3 is 12 residues long. The germline CDR1 and CDR2 sequences are GTSNPN and SVGIG (reference sequence). V was clipped by 5 bases and J by 5 bases, with 12 bases between them. The CDR3 protein is CAWERGSETQYF. CDR3 DNA: TGTGCCTGGGAAAGGGGGAGCGAGACCCAGTACTTC.

The chain recombines TRBV7-6 with TRBJ2-7; 7 nucleotides line up with TRBD1. CDR3 length equals 15 residues. J gave up 1 base and V 5 bases, and 8 bases lay outside the gene matches. The germline V gene has CDR1 SGHVS and CDR2 FNYEAQ. In nucleotides, the CDR3 is TGTGCCAGCAGCCTGGGGACAGCTCCATCCTACGAGCAGTACTTC. This translates into CASSLGTAPSYEQYF.

This rearrangement joins TRBV28 to TRBJ1-5; D is unresolved. Between the trimmed V and J ends, which lost 6 bases and 3 bases, there was a span of 9 bases. CDR3 length: 13 residues. CDR1 and CDR2 from the germline V gene are MDHEN and SYDVKM. The DNA for the CDR3 is TGTGCCAGCAGCAGCGGTAACAATCAGCCCCAGCATTTT. Encoded protein: CASSSGNNQPQHF.

The genes are TRBV5-1 and TRBJ2-5; 9 nucleotides match TRBD2. V lost 0 bases and J lost 2; bases outside the gene matches: 5. The CDR3 runs 16 residues. Per the germline V gene, CDR1 is SGHRS and CDR2 is YFSETQ. CDR3 sequence reads: CASSLATSGDQETQYF. The CDR3, as DNA: TGCGCCAGCAGCTTGGCGACTAGCGGAGATCAAGAGACCCAGTACTTC.

The chain joins TRBV5-8 to TRBJ1-1, with 7 bases lining up with TRBD1. Germline V gene data show CDR1 as SGHTS and CDR2 as YDEGEE. CDR3 length equals 14 residues. V lost 2 bases to trimming and J lost 4 bases; unmatched junction nucleotides: 5. The CDR3 bases are TGTGCCAGCAGCTTCAGGGGGGCGAGCACTGAAGCTTTCTTT. It encodes CASSFRGASTEAFF.

This sequence joins TRBV6-5 and TRBJ2-7; the match to TRBD2 covers 13 bases. Germline values: CDR1 MNHEY, CDR2 SVGAGI. The V segment lost 0 bases and the J segment 12 bases; nucleotides outside the gene matches: 5. The CDR3 totals 14 residues. The chain's CDR3 is CASSYSWTSGRTYF. DNA of the CDR3: TGTGCCAGCAGTTACTCTTGGACTAGCGGGAGAACGTACTTC.

The genes are TRBV6-5 and TRBJ1-1; D perhaps matches TRBD1 (6 bases). The V end lost 4 bases, the J end lost 3 bases, and 9 bases lay between the germline ends. There are 13 residues in the CDR3. Per germline, CDR1 MNHEY and CDR2 SVGAGI. CDR3 bases: TGTGCCAGCAGTTCCCAGGGGTACACTGAAGCTTTCTTT. This sequence encodes CASSSQGYTEAFF.

V gene TRBV29-1 combines with J gene TRBJ2-7; TRBD1 might be the D (8 bases). The germline V gene has CDR1 SQVTM and CDR2 ANQGSEA. This CDR3 has 12 amino acids. Between the trimmed V and J ends, which lost 2 bases and 6 bases, there was a span of 11 bases. CDR3 sequence reads: CSVENRGGEQYF. In DNA, the CDR3 is TGCAGCGTTGAAAACAGGGGGGGCGAGCAGTACTTC.

This chain uses TRBV7-8 with TRBJ2-7; a possible D gene is TRBD2 (6 bases). This CDR3 spans 16 amino acids. CDR1 is SGHVS and CDR2 is FQNEAQ in the germline V gene. V dropped 1 base and J dropped 7 bases, with 20 bases sitting between them. CDR3 residues: CASSLVGTGGFGEQYF. CDR3 in DNA: TGTGCCAGCAGCTTAGTTGGGACTGGGGGGTTCGGGGAGCAGTACTTC.

V and J are TRBV7-6 and TRBJ2-6; 8 nucleotides agree with TRBD1. In germline, CDR1 is SGHVS, CDR2 FNYEAQ. This CDR3 has 17 residues. The J segment lost 2 bases and the V segment lost 5 bases, leaving 8 bases of the junction unmatched. The CDR3, as DNA: TGTGCCAGCAGCCGAGTGACAGGGGAGACTGGGGCCAACGTCCTGACTTTC. Amino acids: CASSRVTGETGANVLTF.

This clone appeared a single time. This sequence joins TRBV12-3 or TRBV12-4 and TRBJ2-7; D not certain. The V and J ends lost 0 bases and 3 bases respectively, with 6 bases between them. The CDR3 length is 13 residues. CDR3 sequence: CASSLATVYEQYF. CDR3 nucleotide sequence: TGTGCCAGCAGTTTAGCCACAGTCTACGAGCAGTACTTC.

The J gene is TRBJ1-2, the V gene TRBV28; TRBD1 aligns across 11 bases. The CDR3 sequence is 14 residues long. Per germline, CDR1 MDHEN and CDR2 SYDVKM. V lost 7 bases and J lost 2; bases outside the gene matches: 3. CDR3: CASKGTGGNYGYTF. CDR3 DNA: TGTGCCAGCAAGGGGACAGGGGGGAACTATGGCTACACCTTC.

This sequence joins TRBV6-5 and TRBJ2-1; maybe TRBD2 (5 bases). Deletions cut 4 bases from V and 2 bases from J, with 12 bases between. From germline, CDR1 is MNHEY and CDR2 SVGAGI. This CDR3 comprises 15 residues. CDR3 sequence (DNA): TGTGCCAGCAGTTCTGAACGGGGTGCCTACAATGAGCAGTTCTTC. Its protein product is CASSSERGAYNEQFF.

The J gene is TRBJ1-4, the V gene TRBV5-4; 7 positions match TRBD1. The CDR3 extends over 14 amino acids. Germline V gene data show CDR1 as SGHNT and CDR2 as YYREEE (reference sequence). Germline trimming cut 4 bases from V and 8 bases from J; bases unmatched to any gene: 8. The chain's CDR3 is CASSPGQSAEKLFF. DNA for the CDR3: TGTGCCAGCAGCCCGGGACAGTCGGCGGAAAAACTGTTTTTT.

The V gene is TRBV29-1, the J gene TRBJ1-2; D gene uncertain. The CDR3 covers 12 residues. Trimming removed 5 bases at V and 5 bases at J, with 12 bases between. The germline V gene encodes CDR1 SQVTM and CDR2 ANQGSEA. The CDR3 region has the DNA TGCAGCGTTCTTCCCTCACATTATGGCTACACCTTC. It codes for CSVLPSHYGYTF.

The CDR3 region is CASSRQLNTGELFF. DNA of the CDR3: TGTGCCAGCAGTCGACAGTTAAACACCGGGGAGCTGTTTTTT. The chain employs TRBV6-2 or TRBV6-3 and TRBJ2-2, with D perhaps matching TRBD1 (5 bases). The V end lost 5 bases, the J end lost 2 bases, and 9 bases lay between the germline ends. Germline values: CDR1 MNHEY, CDR2 SVGEGT. This CDR3 is 14 amino acids long.

Here the CDR3 DNA reads TGTGCCAGCAGTGGACAGTTGAACACTGAAGCTTTCTTT. This encodes CASSGQLNTEAFF. This sequence joins TRBV7-9 and TRBJ1-1, with D tentatively TRBD1 (6 bases). V lost 6 bases and J 0 bases, leaving 8 bases between the germline ends. This CDR3 spans 13 amino acids. CDR1 and CDR2 (germline): SEHNR, FQNEAQ (reference sequence).

The gene calls are TRBV6-5 and TRBJ1-4; D perhaps matches TRBD1 (6 bases). This CDR3 is 14 amino acids long. CDR1 MNHEY and CDR2 SVGAGI come from the germline V gene. V shed 5 bases and J shed 4 bases, with 11 bases lying between them. The CDR3 nucleotides read TGTGCCAGCAGTAAGACAGGAATTAATGAAAAACTGTTTTTT. Translation gives CASSKTGINEKLFF.

This clone came up once. V is TRBV11-3 and J is TRBJ2-7; tentatively, D is TRBD1 (6 bases). The V end lost 5 bases, the J end lost 0 bases, and 17 bases lay between the germline ends. Germline CDR1 and CDR2: SGHNT and YENEEA. This CDR3 has 16 amino acids. The CDR3 coding sequence is TGTGCCAGCAGCCGGAGTTCATGGACAGTCTCCTACGAGCAGTACTTC. This translates into CASSRSSWTVSYEQYF.

The chain is built from TRBV5-6 and TRBJ1-4; D might be TRBD1 (5 bases). Germline CDR1 is SGHDT and CDR2 is YYEEEE. V was clipped by 5 bases and J by 7 bases, with 12 bases between them. The CDR3 consists of 13 residues. CDR3 sequence: CASREWRGEKLFF. In DNA, the CDR3 is TGTGCCAGCAGAGAATGGAGGGGTGAAAAACTGTTTTTT.

This sequence joins TRBV6-5 and TRBJ2-1; TRBD2 matches 9 bases. Unmatched junction bases numbered 10, after V lost 7 bases and J lost 6 bases. In germline, CDR1 is MNHEY, CDR2 SVGAGI. The CDR3 spans 15 residues. Here the CDR3 DNA reads TGTGCCAGCATGGCCCCAGCGGGAGGACGCAATGAGCAGTTCTTC. Translation gives CASMAPAGGRNEQFF.

The chain is built from TRBV2 and TRBJ2-5; D is unclear. Trimming removed 4 bases at V and 10 bases at J, with 10 bases between. The CDR3 extends over 11 amino acids. Germline CDR1 SNHLY, CDR2 FYNNEI. DNA of the CDR3: TGTGCCAGCAGTGCGGATGGCGGCCAGTACTTC. It yields the protein CASSADGGQYF.

V is TRBV4-3 and J is TRBJ1-2; TRBD1 agrees at 9 bases. The V gene's germline CDR1 is LGHNA and CDR2 YSLEER. Unmatched junction bases numbered 6, after V lost 6 bases and J lost 4 bases. The CDR3 loop spans 14 amino acids. The CDR3 region is CASRPTGGGYGYTF. The CDR3 DNA follows: TGCGCCAGCAGACCGACAGGGGGTGGCTATGGCTACACCTTC.

The chain joins TRBV27 to TRBJ2-3; 8 nucleotides line up with TRBD2. The CDR3 is 18 amino acids. The ends lost 1 base at V and 2 bases at J; junction bases unmatched: 11. Germline V gives CDR1 MNHEY, CDR2 SMNVEV (reference sequence). CDR3 protein: CASSLWPSSSGSTDTQYF. In DNA form, the CDR3 reads TGTGCCAGCAGTTTATGGCCCTCTTCTAGCGGGTCCACAGATACGCAGTATTTT.

This clone was counted once. This chain uses TRBV3-1 (or the pseudogene TRBV3-2) with TRBJ1-3; D may be TRBD1 (6 bases). V was pared by 0 bases and J by 7 bases, with 10 bases between. The CDR3 length is 14 residues. Germline lookup yields CDR1 LGHDT and CDR2 YNNKEL (reference sequence). CDR3 nucleotides: TGTGCCAGCAGCCAAGAGGGGGCGCGTAACACCATATATTTT. This sequence encodes CASSQEGARNTIYF.

The chain recombines TRBV19 with TRBJ2-7; weak D call: TRBD1 (6 bases). The CDR3 consists of 11 residues. CDR1 LNHDA and CDR2 SQIVND come from the germline V gene (reference sequence). Trimming cost V 5 bases and J 4 bases, with 6 bases left between them. The CDR3: CASSQGYEQYF. CDR3 sequence (DNA): TGTGCCAGTAGTCAGGGGTACGAGCAGTACTTC.

This chain uses TRBV30 with TRBJ2-7; the match to TRBD2 covers 10 bases. CDR3 length: 16 amino acids. The ends lost 0 bases at V and 6 bases at J; junction bases unmatched: 11. Per germline, CDR1 GTSNPN and CDR2 SVGIG (reference sequence). CDR3 in amino acids: CAWSVPRTSGLSEQYF. The CDR3 DNA follows: TGTGCCTGGAGTGTACCAAGGACTAGCGGTCTGAGCGAGCAGTACTTC.

J is TRBJ1-4 and V is TRBV3-1 (or the pseudogene TRBV3-2); no firm D call. V gave up 1 base and J gave up 8 bases, with 17 bases separating them. CDR1 LGHDT and CDR2 YNNKEL come from the germline V gene (reference sequence). The CDR3 spans 16 residues. For the CDR3, the DNA is TGTGCCAGCAGCCAAGCCTGGATCCTCGGGGAAGAAAAACTGTTTTTT. Amino acid sequence: CASSQAWILGEEKLFF.